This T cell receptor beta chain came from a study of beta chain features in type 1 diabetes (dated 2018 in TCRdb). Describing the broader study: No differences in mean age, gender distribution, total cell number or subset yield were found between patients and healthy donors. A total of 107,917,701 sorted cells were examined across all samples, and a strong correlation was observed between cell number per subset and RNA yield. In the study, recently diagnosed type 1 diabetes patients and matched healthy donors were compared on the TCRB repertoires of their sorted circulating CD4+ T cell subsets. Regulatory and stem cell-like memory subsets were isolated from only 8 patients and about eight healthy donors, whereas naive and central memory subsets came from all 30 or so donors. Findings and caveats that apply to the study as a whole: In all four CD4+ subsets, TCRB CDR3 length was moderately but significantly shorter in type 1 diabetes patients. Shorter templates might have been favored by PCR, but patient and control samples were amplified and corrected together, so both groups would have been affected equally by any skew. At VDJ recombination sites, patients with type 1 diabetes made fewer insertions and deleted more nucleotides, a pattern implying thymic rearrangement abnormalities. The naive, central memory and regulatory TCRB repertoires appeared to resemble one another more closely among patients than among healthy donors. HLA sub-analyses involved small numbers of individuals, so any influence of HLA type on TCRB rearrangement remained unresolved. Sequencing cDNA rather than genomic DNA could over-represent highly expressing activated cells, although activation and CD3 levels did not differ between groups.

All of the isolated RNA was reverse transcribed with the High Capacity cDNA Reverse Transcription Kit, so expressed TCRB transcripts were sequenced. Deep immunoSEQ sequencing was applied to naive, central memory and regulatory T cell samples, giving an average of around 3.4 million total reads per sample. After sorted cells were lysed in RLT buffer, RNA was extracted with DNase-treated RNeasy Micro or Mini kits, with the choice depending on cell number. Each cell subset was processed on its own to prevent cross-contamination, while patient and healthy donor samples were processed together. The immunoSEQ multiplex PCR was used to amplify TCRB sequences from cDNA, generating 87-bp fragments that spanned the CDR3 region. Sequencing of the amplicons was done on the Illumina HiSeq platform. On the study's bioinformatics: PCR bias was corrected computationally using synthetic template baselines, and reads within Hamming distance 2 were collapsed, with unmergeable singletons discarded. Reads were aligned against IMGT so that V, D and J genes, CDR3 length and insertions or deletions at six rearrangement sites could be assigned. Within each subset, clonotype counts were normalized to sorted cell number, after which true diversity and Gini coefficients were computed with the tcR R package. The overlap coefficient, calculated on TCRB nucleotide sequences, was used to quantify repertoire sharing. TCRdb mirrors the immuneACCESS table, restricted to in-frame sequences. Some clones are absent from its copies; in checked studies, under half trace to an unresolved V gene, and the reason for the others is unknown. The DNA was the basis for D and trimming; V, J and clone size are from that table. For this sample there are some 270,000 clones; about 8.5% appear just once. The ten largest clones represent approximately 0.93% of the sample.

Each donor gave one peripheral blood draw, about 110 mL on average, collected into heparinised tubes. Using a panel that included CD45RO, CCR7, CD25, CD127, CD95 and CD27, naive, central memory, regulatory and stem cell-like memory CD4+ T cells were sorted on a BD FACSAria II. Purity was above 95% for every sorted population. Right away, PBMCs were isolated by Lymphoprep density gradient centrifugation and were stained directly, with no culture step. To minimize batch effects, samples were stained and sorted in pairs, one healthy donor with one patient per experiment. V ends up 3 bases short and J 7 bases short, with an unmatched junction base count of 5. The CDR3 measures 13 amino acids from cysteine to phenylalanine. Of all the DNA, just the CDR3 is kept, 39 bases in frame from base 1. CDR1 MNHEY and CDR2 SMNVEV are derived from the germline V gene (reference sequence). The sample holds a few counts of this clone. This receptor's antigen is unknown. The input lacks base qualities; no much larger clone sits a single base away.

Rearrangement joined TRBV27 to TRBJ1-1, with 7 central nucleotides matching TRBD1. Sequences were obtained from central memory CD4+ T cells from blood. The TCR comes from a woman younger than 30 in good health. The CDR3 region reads CASSFFRDSEAFF. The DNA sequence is TGTGCCAGCAGTTTTTTCCGGGACAGTGAAGCTTTCTTT.